This T cell receptor beta chain was sequenced for a study of glioma-infiltrating T cells after dendritic cell vaccination. The wider study: Autologous tumor lysate-pulsed dendritic cell vaccination was given between about 2003 and 2013. Findings and limits, study-wide: Few patients contributed both blood and tumor specimens.

The CDR3 length is 18 residues. CDR1 SGHRS and CDR2 YFSETQ come from the germline V gene. Trimming removed 0 bases from V and 4 bases from J, with 22 bases in between. Some clones are missing from TCRdb's copy, which holds only in-frame ones; the method was immunoSEQ multiplex PCR. The table includes about 76,000 clones, about nine tenths detected once. The time point was: after dendritic cell vaccination, including at tumor progression/relapse. Patients had residual fresh-frozen tumor tissue and more than two years of survival data. Note on this clone: Its antigen remains unknown.

Sequencing used blood, obtained after dendritic cell vaccination. This receptor was obtained from a human donor with glioblastoma. This chain connects TRBV5-1 to TRBJ2-5, with D possibly TRBD2 on 6 matching bases. CDR3 region: CASSLGFAGLGRGETQYF. The CDR3 bases are TGCGCCAGCAGCTTGGGGTTCGCGGGCCTCGGGCGGGGAGAGACCCAGTACTTC.